This T cell receptor (beta chain) was recovered during a study of blood T cell repertoires in COVID-19 (dated by TCRdb to the early 2020s). In terms of the full investigation: Collaborator samples came from the United States, Italy and Spain and covered acute and convalescent phases of COVID-19. Sample metadata almost always included a de-identified subject ID, COVID-19 status, age in years and sex. Where available, HLA class I and class II types were taken from metadata supplied by the sample provider and were not determined by assay-based typing. A freely available public database, intended as a resource for researchers studying the immune response to SARS-CoV-2, is where the repertoires were released. Subjects who had been exposed to COVID-19, were actively infected with it, or had recovered from it provided the deeply sampled blood TCRbeta repertoires that made up the dataset. The samples were drawn from the first 160 participants of the ongoing ImmuneRACE study and from under 1,500 subjects provided by 6 global collaborators. The prospective study material was composed of cDNA or gDNA derived from T cells, B-cell-depleted T cells, or PBMCs. Summary of the overall study and its limitations: Clinical and demographic metadata were provided uncurated, with the amount varying by source and participant.

The germline V gene encodes CDR1 SNHLY and CDR2 FYNNEI. The CDR3 numbers 15 residues from cysteine through phenylalanine. Kept here is only the CDR3 DNA, which spans 45 bases and is read in frame from base 1. Deletion took 6 bases off V and 4 bases off J, with a span of 16 bases between the germline ends. Of note for this clone: Its antigen remains undetermined. No qualities accompany the bases; no much larger clone lies one base away.

Samples from volunteer blood donors who had recovered from COVID-19 were contributed by a second Seattle source. Each collaborating institution followed its own protocols to collect whole blood in K2EDTA tubes. For TCRbeta analysis, collaborators shipped samples as frozen whole blood, isolated PBMCs, or DNA extracted from either of those sample types. TCRbeta CDR3 regions were amplified from genomic DNA using the immunoSEQ Assay, a bias-controlled multiplex PCR. The original pipeline was this. Nucleated cell counts per sample were estimated from amplification of reference gene primers within the assay. To quantify the absolute abundance of each unique TCRbeta CDR3 rearrangement, sequence reads were collapsed and filtered. For each sample, productive Simpson clonality was calculated as the square root of Simpson's diversity index over productive rearrangements. TCRdb limited this immuneACCESS table to in-frame rearrangements with V and J called. A share of clones is missing; checked studies link under half to unresolved V genes, and the rest is unexplained. V, J and clone size reflect that table, while D and trimming were determined from the DNA. A total of roughly 240,000 clones appear in this sample, approximately 86% of them only once. Jointly, the top ten make up under 2% of the sample.

This sequence originates from a woman in her sixties or seventies who had recovered from COVID-19. This chain joins TRBV2 to TRBJ2-1; the D gene is possibly TRBD1, with 6 bases matching. Input material: peripheral blood. The nucleotide sequence reads TGTGCCAGCAGGGACCAACAGGGCCTTTACAATGAGCAGTTCTTC. Its amino acids are CASRDQQGLYNEQFF.